The 2 T cell receptor beta chains presented below share a single source sample, sequenced in a study of human T cells and chemical hapten exposure. TCRdb reprocessed the RACE reads with MiXCR, giving one entry per CDR3 protein. In the table there are some 74,000 distinct CDR3 sequences, about 14% of which are singletons. As to time point: pre-sensitization, week 0. Treatment reported: therapeutic diphenylcyclopropenone sensitization with weekly scalp DPC. Sequencing was performed on whole blood, taken in connection with sensitization to the hapten diphenylcyclopropenone (DPC). The receptor source for this set is a woman aged 50 to 65 with alopecia areata. Some clones in this sample may be carry-over from other donors' samples.

The rearrangement links TRBV28 to TRBJ1-4; D not resolved. V lost 4 bases and J lost 0, with 12 bases in between. Looked up from germline, CDR1 is MDHEN and CDR2 is SYDVKM. The CDR3 sequence is 16 residues long. CDR3 nucleotide sequence: TGTGCCAGCAGTTCGGGCAGGCGAGCAACTAATGAAAAACTGTTTTTT. Its protein is CASSSGRRATNEKLFF.

This clonotype came up a few times. V and J are TRBV28 and TRBJ1-4; the D gene is possibly TRBD1 (6 bases). The CDR3 sequence is 15 residues long. V lost 2 bases to trimming and J lost 7 bases, with 14 bases between them. Germline-derived CDR1 and CDR2 are MDHEN and SYDVKM. The CDR3 coding sequence is TGTGCCAGCAGTTTACTAACAGGGTATCCTGAAAAACTGTTTTTT. This codes for CASSLLTGYPEKLFF.